This T cell receptor (beta chain) comes out of a study of metastatic and nonmetastatic thyroid tumors. Study-wide background: Across blood and tumor or nodule tissue, repertoires from malignant and benign thyroid patients were compared with one another.

General observations from the study: According to reports, the diversity of TCR beta was significantly higher in malignant thyroid tumors than in benign nodules, and this held in both blood and tumor samples.

In its sample, this clone was seen many times. What it binds is unknown. TCRdb reprocessed the PCR reads using MiXCR. The data contain over 15,000 clones, roughly 13% of them singletons. Treatment of any kind had been given to no patient before thyroid surgery. Input material: blood. The receptor's source is a female donor with papillary thyroid cancer or a benign thyroid nodule (not recorded which). Some clones in this sample may be carry-over from other donors' samples.

CDR3 in amino acids: CASSLGRGLLWSTDTQYF. The DNA of the CDR3 is TGTGCCAGCAGCTTAGGCAGGGGCCTACTTTGGAGCACAGATACGCAGTATTTT. The chain links TRBV11-1 to TRBJ2-3; TRBD1 might be the D (6 bases). This CDR3 has 18 amino acids. Germline V lookup: CDR1 SGHAT, CDR2 FQDESV (reference sequence). The V end lost 1 base, the J end lost 0 bases, and 17 bases lay between the germline ends.